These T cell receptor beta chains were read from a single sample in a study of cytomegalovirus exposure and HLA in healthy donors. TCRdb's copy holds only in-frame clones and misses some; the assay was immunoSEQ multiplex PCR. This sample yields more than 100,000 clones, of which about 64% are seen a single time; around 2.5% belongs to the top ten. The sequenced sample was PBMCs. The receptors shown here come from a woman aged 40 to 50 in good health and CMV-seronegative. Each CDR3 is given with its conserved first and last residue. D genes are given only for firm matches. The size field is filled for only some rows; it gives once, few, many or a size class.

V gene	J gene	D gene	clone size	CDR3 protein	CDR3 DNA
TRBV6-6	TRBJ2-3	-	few	CASSYPTTPSTDTQYF	TGTGCCAGCAGTTACCCTACTACCCCTAGCACAGATACGCAGTATTTT
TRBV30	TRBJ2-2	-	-	CAWRRGSNTGELFF	TGTGCCTGGAGACGCGGGTCAAACACCGGGGAGCTGTTTTTT
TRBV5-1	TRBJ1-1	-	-	CASSLVGTPEAFF	TGCGCCAGCAGCTTGGTGGGGACACCCGAAGCTTTCTTT
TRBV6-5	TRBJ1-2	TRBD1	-	CASSPLGQGGGYTF	TGTGCCAGCAGTCCCCTCGGACAGGGAGGTGGCTACACCTTC
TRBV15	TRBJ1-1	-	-	CATSRGWETEAFF	TGTGCCACCAGCAGAGGATGGGAGACTGAAGCTTTCTTT
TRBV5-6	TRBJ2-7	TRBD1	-	CASSLGDRVSYEQYF	TGTGCCAGCAGCTTGGGGGACAGGGTGAGCTACGAGCAGTACTTC
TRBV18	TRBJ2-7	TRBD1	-	CASSPSTGGEQYF	TGTGCCAGCTCACCGTCAACAGGGGGCGAGCAGTACTTC
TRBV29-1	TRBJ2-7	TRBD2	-	CSVASGVGPSEQYF	TGCAGCGTTGCCAGCGGGGTAGGCCCCTCCGAGCAGTACTTC
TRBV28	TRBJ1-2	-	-	CASSLDLRAYTF	TGTGCCAGCAGTCTAGACCTACGTGCCTACACCTTC
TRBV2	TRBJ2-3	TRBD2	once	CASRLTSGEARTDTQYF	TGTGCCAGCAGGTTAACTAGCGGGGAAGCCCGCACAGATACGCAGTATTTT
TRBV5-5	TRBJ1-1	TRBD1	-	CASSLTTGVNTEAFF	TGTGCCAGCAGCCTTACGACAGGGGTGAACACTGAAGCTTTCTTT
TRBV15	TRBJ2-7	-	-	CATSRESSYEQYF	TGTGCCACCAGCAGAGAGAGCTCCTACGAGCAGTACTTC
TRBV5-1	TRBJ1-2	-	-	CASSARTDGYGYTF	TGCGCCAGCAGCGCCAGGACAGACGGCTATGGCTACACCTTC
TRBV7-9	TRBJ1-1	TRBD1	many	CASSPGQGYTEAFF	TGTGCCAGCAGCCCGGGACAGGGGTACACTGAAGCTTTCTTT
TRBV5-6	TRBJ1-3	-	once	CASSLQGPSGNTIYF	TGTGCCAGCAGCTTGCAGGGCCCCTCTGGAAACACCATATATTTT
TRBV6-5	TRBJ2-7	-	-	CASSYNSFSYEQYF	TGTGCCAGCAGTTACAACAGTTTCTCCTACGAGCAGTACTTC
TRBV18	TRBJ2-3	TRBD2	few	CASSTLAGKDTQYF	TGTGCCAGCTCCACACTAGCGGGAAAAGATACGCAGTATTTT
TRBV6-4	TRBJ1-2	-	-	CASSDPTKGVYGYTF	TGTGCCAGCAGTGACCCCACAAAGGGGGTTTACGGCTACACCTTC
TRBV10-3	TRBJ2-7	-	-	CAISEEGPEQYF	TGTGCCATCAGTGAAGAGGGCCCCGAGCAGTACTTC
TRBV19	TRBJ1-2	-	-	CASSLLWGGIHGYTF	TGTGCCAGTAGTCTTCTATGGGGGGGAATACATGGCTACACCTTC
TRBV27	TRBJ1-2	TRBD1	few	CASSSVRDRGRTF	TGTGCCAGCAGTTCCGTCCGGGACAGGGGACGCACCTTC
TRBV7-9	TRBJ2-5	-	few	CASSFSGIGGETQYF	TGTGCCAGCAGCTTTTCAGGAATAGGAGGAGAGACCCAGTACTTC
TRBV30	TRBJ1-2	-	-	CAWSGGGGDYGYTF	TGTGCCTGGAGTGGAGGAGGAGGGGACTATGGCTACACCTTC
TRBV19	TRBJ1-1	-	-	CASSISIEGRTEAFF	TGTGCCAGTAGTATCAGTATTGAGGGGAGGACTGAAGCTTTCTTT
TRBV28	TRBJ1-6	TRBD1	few	CASSGTGGPRNSPLHF	TGTGCCAGCAGTGGGACAGGGGGACCAAGGAATTCACCCCTCCACTTT
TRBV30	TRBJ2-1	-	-	CAWSVLTGESPYNEQFF	TGTGCCTGGAGTGTCCTCACGGGGGAGTCCCCTTACAATGAGCAGTTCTTC
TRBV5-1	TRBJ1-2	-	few	CASSLGRESNYGYTF	TGCGCCAGCAGCTTGGGGAGAGAGTCTAACTATGGCTACACCTTC
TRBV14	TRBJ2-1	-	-	CASSQGGIEQFF	TGTGCCAGCAGCCAAGGAGGGATTGAGCAGTTCTTC
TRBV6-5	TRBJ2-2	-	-	CATHGGPLTGELFF	TGTGCCACTCACGGGGGACCCCTTACCGGGGAGCTGTTTTTT
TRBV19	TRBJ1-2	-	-	CASSPSWRDGYTF	TGTGCCAGTAGCCCCTCCTGGAGAGATGGCTACACCTTC
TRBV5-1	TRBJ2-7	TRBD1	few	CASSWGQQGSSYEQYF	TGCGCCAGCAGCTGGGGACAGCAGGGGTCCTCCTACGAGCAGTACTTC
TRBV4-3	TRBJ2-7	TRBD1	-	CASSQTGTGAYEQYF	TGCGCCAGCAGCCAAACTGGGACAGGGGCCTACGAGCAGTACTTC
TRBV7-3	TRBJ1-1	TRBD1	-	CASSPGQKNTEAFF	TGTGCCAGCAGCCCGGGACAGAAGAACACTGAAGCTTTCTTT
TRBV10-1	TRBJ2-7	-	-	CASSEGGNSYEQYF	TGCGCCAGCAGTGAAGGAGGTAACTCCTACGAGCAGTACTTC
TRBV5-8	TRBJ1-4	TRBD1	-	CASSLYRQGVEKLFF	TGTGCCAGCAGCTTGTACAGACAGGGAGTAGAAAAACTGTTTTTT